Below, 9 T cell receptor beta chains from the same sample are listed, as sequenced in a study of T-cell reconstitution after alpha-beta-depleted transplantation in children. Unique molecular identifiers were incorporated into the prepared TCRbeta library. TCRdb independently ran MiXCR on the PCR reads; one entry per CDR3 protein. This sample has fewer than 700,000 distinct CDR3 sequences, with 23% found just once. The sample here was PBMCs, mostly from graft donor cells, taken 360 days after TCRalphabeta/CD19-depleted stem cell transplant. The receptor set was obtained from a boy younger than two who had a stem cell transplant for acute myeloid leukemia, so the T cells may come from the graft donor.

The rearrangement links TRBV6-1 to TRBJ2-2; 9 bases match TRBD1. The germline V gene has CDR1 MNHNS and CDR2 SASEGT. V lost 6 bases and J lost 4; bases outside the gene matches: 12. This CDR3 has 17 amino acids. The CDR3 here is CASRLYRDRAITGELFF. The CDR3 DNA reads as TGTGCCAGCAGATTGTACCGGGACAGGGCAATCACCGGGGAGCTGTTTTTT.

This clonotype was observed many times. The chain uses TRBV27 and TRBJ1-2, with TRBD1 matching 7 bases. CDR1 and CDR2 (germline): MNHEY, SMNVEV (reference sequence). Trimming took 3 bases from V and 6 from J; bases not matched to a gene: 10. There are 15 residues in the CDR3. The CDR3 reads CASSFDRVEPHGYTF. The CDR3 DNA is TGTGCCAGCAGTTTCGACAGGGTGGAACCCCATGGCTACACCTTC.

The gene calls are TRBV2 and TRBJ1-1, with D possibly being TRBD1 (5 bases). The length of the CDR3 is 18 residues. Per the germline V gene, CDR1 is SNHLY and CDR2 is FYNNEI. CDR3 nucleotide sequence: TGTACCTTCTTCCCCGAGTTTAGCGAGCGAGGGGTTGACACTGAAGCTTTCTTT. This codes for CTFFPEFSERGVDTEAFF.

This clonotype was detected only a few times. One junction end does not reproduce the germline sequence, and a read error may be involved. CDR3 DNA sequence: TGCTGTGCTAGAGATTGGGACAGGGGGTTAGGTCAGCCCCAGCATTTT. It is translated as CCARDWDRGLGQPQHF. The V and J genes are TRBV20-1 and TRBJ1-5; 11 bases fit TRBD1. The CDR3 contains 16 residues. Per germline, CDR1 DFQATT and CDR2 SNEGSKA (reference sequence).

V is TRBV6-5 and J is TRBJ2-7; tentatively, D is TRBD2 (5 bases). The CDR3 spans 13 residues. Germline values: CDR1 MNHEY, CDR2 SVGAGI. V shed 0 bases and J shed 6 bases, with 9 bases lying between them. CDR3 amino acids: CASSYSAGLEQYV. Written as DNA, the CDR3 is TGTGCCAGCAGTTACTCGGCAGGACTCGAGCAGTACGTC.

The J gene is TRBJ1-1, the V gene TRBV28; D uncertain. The CDR3 contains 12 residues. Germline loops: CDR1 MDHEN, CDR2 SYDVKM. Trimming removed 5 bases from V and 10 bases from J, with 14 bases in between. Here the CDR3 reads CASSGDVLGAFF. The DNA of the CDR3 is TGTGCCAGCAGTGGAGATGTGCTTGGAGCTTTCTTT. Complete variable domain (other parts from reference TRBV28 and TRBJ1-1): DVKVTQSSRYLVKRTGEKVFLECVQDMDHENMFWYRQDPGLGLRLIYFSYDVKMKEKGDIPEGYSVSREKKERFSLILESASTNQTSMYLCASSGDVLGAFFGQGTRLTVV.

The chain uses TRBV20-1 and TRBJ2-3; 8 positions match TRBD2. This CDR3 region has 15 residues. V gave up 6 bases and J gave up 0 bases; unmatched junction bases: 8. Germline CDR1 DFQATT, CDR2 SNEGSKA (reference sequence). The CDR3 here is CSANRGGISTDTQYF. The CDR3, as DNA: TGCAGTGCAAACCGCGGGGGGATAAGCACAGATACGCAGTATTTT.

This clonotype showed up just a few times. CDR3 loop: CASSPPTGSSYEQYF. CDR3 DNA sequence: TGTGCCAGCTCACCACCGACAGGGAGCTCCTACGAGCAGTACTTC. J is TRBJ2-7 and V is TRBV18; 7 bases fit TRBD1. Germline V gene lookup returns CDR1 KGHSH and CDR2 LQKENI. The CDR3 consists of 15 residues. V was clipped by 0 bases and J by 0 bases; unmatched bases: 2. The whole variable domain, remainder taken from reference TRBV18 and TRBJ2-7, is NAGVMQNPRHLVRRRGQEARLRCSPMKGHSHVYWYRQLPEEGLKFMVYLQKENIIDESGMPKERFSAEFPKEGPSILRIQQVVRGDSAAYFCASSPPTGSSYEQYFGPGTRLTVT.

This clonotype was recorded at least ten times. This chain links TRBV30 with TRBJ2-7; D unresolved. V dropped 2 bases and J dropped 1 base, with 9 bases sitting between them. Germline V gene lookup returns CDR1 GTSNPN and CDR2 SVGIG (reference sequence). The CDR3 is made up of 13 amino acids. The CDR3 region is CAWSTQRSYEQYF. CDR3 nucleotide sequence: TGTGCCTGGAGTACGCAGAGATCCTACGAGCAGTACTTC. Supplemented by reference TRBV30 and TRBJ2-7, the full variable domain reads SQTIHQWPATLVQPVGSPLSLECTVEGTSNPNLYWYRQAAGRGLQLLFYSVGIGQISSEVPQNLSASRPQDRQFILSSKKLLLSDSGFYLCAWSTQRSYEQYFGPGTRLTVT.